This TCR beta chain emerged from a study of cytomegalovirus exposure and HLA in healthy donors. Study-level results: Apparent HLA restriction characterized most CMV-associated TCR beta chains in a later analysis.

PCR was performed using 60 Vbeta and 13 Jbeta primers. Using immunoSEQ multiplex PCR, the repertoire was profiled, and TCRdb retains in-frame clones only, with some absent. Found here are 130,000 to 150,000 clones; the top ten clones hold 0.96%. Turning to this clone: The antigen is unknown.

The CDR3 totals 14 residues. The germline V and J ends were trimmed by 0 bases and 8 bases, with 11 bases remaining between them. The germline V gene encodes CDR1 SGHRS and CDR2 YFSETQ. The chain has TRBV5-1 and TRBJ1-4; the D is unclear. Sequencing was carried out using PBMCs. The source is a male donor in good health and CMV-seronegative. The CDR3 coding sequence is TGCGCCAGCAGCTTGGACGCGGAAGGAGAAAAACTGTTTTTT. It encodes CASSLDAEGEKLFF.